One and the same sample provided the 18 T cell receptor beta chains below, sequenced in a study of T cell responses to AZD1222 COVID-19 vaccine. Using immunoSEQ multiplex PCR, the repertoire was profiled, and TCRdb retains in-frame clones only, with some absent. The repertoire consists of some 150,000 clones, with roughly 90% occurring once and the leading ten covering about 3.7%. The input for sequencing was peripheral blood, taken on day 0 of AZD1222 vaccination. These receptors were taken from an adult in good health.

The gene calls are TRBV6-5 and TRBJ1-2; 7 nucleotides agree with TRBD1. The ends lost 6 bases at V and 2 bases at J; junction bases unmatched: 6. The CDR3 runs to 14 residues. CDR1 and CDR2 from the germline V gene are MNHEY and SVGAGI. The CDR3 spells CASREGQRNYGYTF. CDR3 nucleotides: TGTGCCAGCAGGGAGGGACAGCGGAACTATGGCTACACCTTC.

The chain employs TRBV5-1 and TRBJ1-1; D uncertain. V dropped 0 bases and J dropped 3 bases, with 12 bases sitting between them. The germline V gene encodes CDR1 SGHRS and CDR2 YFSETQ. The CDR3 loop spans 15 amino acids. The CDR3 DNA reads TGCGCCAGCAGCTTGGCACTTGGAGGGTACACTGAAGCTTTCTTT. Translation gives CASSLALGGYTEAFF.

The rearrangement joins TRBV19 to TRBJ1-2; D is undetermined. CDR1 and CDR2 (germline): LNHDA, SQIVND (reference sequence). The ends were cut back, 9 bases at V and 0 bases at J, with 14 bases in the middle. The CDR3 length is 14 residues. The DNA for the CDR3 is TGTGCCAGCTCTCCCCGGAACGCTAACTATGGCTACACCTTC. This translates into CASSPRNANYGYTF.

The chain carries TRBV19 and TRBJ1-3; no definite D call. Trimming removed 7 bases from V and 0 bases from J, with 7 bases in between. Germline V gives CDR1 LNHDA, CDR2 SQIVND (reference sequence). The CDR3 loop spans 13 amino acids. The CDR3 sequence is CASKANSGNTIYF. CDR3 bases: TGTGCCAGTAAGGCGAACTCTGGAAACACCATATATTTT.

The V call is TRBV7-6, the J call TRBJ2-1, with 8 bases that match TRBD2. J was trimmed by 1 base and V by 5 bases; bases with no gene match: 4. The CDR3 runs to 15 residues. Germline V CDR1 and CDR2: SGHVS, FNYEAQ. The CDR3 sequence: CASSPSGSSYNEQFF. DNA for the CDR3: TGTGCCAGCAGCCCCAGCGGGAGTTCCTACAATGAGCAGTTCTTC. The whole variable domain, remainder taken from reference TRBV7-6 and TRBJ2-1, is GAGVSQSPRYKVTKRGQDVALRCDPISGHVSLYWYRQALGQGPEFLTYFNYEAQQDKSGLPNDRFSAERPEGSISTLTIQRTEQRDSAMYRCASSPSGSSYNEQFFGPGTRLTVL.

This clone appeared a few times. V and J are TRBV3-1 (or the pseudogene TRBV3-2) and TRBJ1-2, with TRBD1 as a possible D gene (5 bases). CDR3 length: 16 amino acids. CDR1 and CDR2 from the germline V gene are LGHDT and YNNKEL (reference sequence). Trimming removed 1 base from V and 0 bases from J, with 12 bases in between. Here the CDR3 reads CASSQVGGRANYGYTF. DNA of the CDR3: TGTGCCAGCAGCCAAGTCGGGGGACGGGCTAACTATGGCTACACCTTC.

This clone has just a few counts. The V call is TRBV7-2, the J call TRBJ2-4, with 12 bases fitting TRBD2. The CDR3 consists of 16 residues. The germline V gene has CDR1 SGHTA and CDR2 FQGNSA. Trimming removed 5 bases from V and 3 bases from J; junction bases left unmatched: 5. CDR3 in DNA: TGTGCCAGCAGCGAGACTAGCGGGAGACGCAAAAACATTCAGTACTTC. It translates to CASSETSGRRKNIQYF.

The chain joins TRBV5-1 to TRBJ2-1; TRBD2 aligns across 12 bases. The CDR3 loop spans 18 amino acids. Germline V gene sequence: CDR1 SGHRS, CDR2 YFSETQ. The trim removed 3 bases at V and 0 bases at J, leaving 7 bases unmatched. For the CDR3, the DNA is TGCGCCAGCAGCTCCTCTAGCGGGAGGGAGCACTCCTACAATGAGCAGTTCTTC. Its translation: CASSSSSGREHSYNEQFF.

This chain links TRBV5-4 with TRBJ2-1; 11 bases map to TRBD2. CDR3 length: 17 amino acids. The junction had 9 bases not matched to a gene; V was cut back by 4 bases and J by 3 bases. The germline CDR1 and CDR2 sequences are SGHNT and YYREEE (reference sequence). The CDR3 loop reads CASSPGASGRYYNEQFF. CDR3 coding DNA: TGTGCCAGCAGCCCGGGGGCTAGCGGGAGGTACTACAATGAGCAGTTCTTC.

The gene calls are TRBV7-9 and TRBJ2-5; D remains ambiguous. This CDR3 is built from 13 residues. The germline CDR1 and CDR2 sequences are SEHNR and FQNEAQ (reference sequence). Trimming took off 0 bases at V and 0 bases at J, with 2 bases between the two ends. The CDR3 sequence: CASSLADQETQYF. CDR3 nucleotide sequence: TGTGCCAGCAGCTTAGCAGACCAAGAGACCCAGTACTTC.

This rearrangement joins TRBV27 to TRBJ1-1; no clear D. Germline V lookup: CDR1 MNHEY, CDR2 SMNVEV (reference sequence). The CDR3 consists of 16 residues. The ends were cut back, 2 bases at V and 4 bases at J, with 17 bases in the middle. The CDR3 region has the DNA TGTGCCAGCAGTTTAGGCTCTGTGGGTTTGGGCACTGAAGCTTTCTTT. Translation gives CASSLGSVGLGTEAFF.

V usage is TRBV25-1 and J usage is TRBJ2-1; 10 positions match TRBD2. Germline loops: CDR1 MGHDK, CDR2 SYGVNS. J lost 3 bases, V lost 1 base, and 9 bases had no gene match. CDR3 length: 18 amino acids. CDR3 DNA: TGTGCCAGCAGTGAATTTCGTCTAGCGGGAGAAGTCTACAATGAGCAGTTCTTC. Encoded protein: CASSEFRLAGEVYNEQFF.

The sample holds a few counts of this clone. The V call is TRBV9, the J call TRBJ1-4; D not resolved. CDR1 is SGDLS, CDR2 YYNGEE, per germline. The CDR3 runs to 15 residues. The V gene lost 3 bases and the J gene lost 8 bases, with 17 bases spanning the gap. The CDR3 reads CASSALGSGLEKLFF. In nucleotides, the CDR3 is TGTGCCAGCAGCGCTCTGGGGTCCGGACTCGAAAAACTGTTTTTT.

This clone was counted a few times. The chain employs TRBV19 and TRBJ1-2; D not resolved. Trimming left V 7 bases short and J 9 bases short, with 24 bases between. Per the germline V gene, CDR1 is LNHDA and CDR2 is SQIVND (reference sequence). The CDR3 length is 15 residues. The CDR3 DNA sequence: TGTGCCAGTACTTCCCTTGGGGTGGGGAGTCAAAGCTACACCTTC. This sequence encodes CASTSLGVGSQSYTF. Combining the CDR3 with reference TRBV19 and TRBJ1-2 gives the whole variable domain DGGITQSPKYLFRKEGQNVTLSCEQNLNHDAMYWYRQDPGQGLRLIYYSQIVNDFQKGDIAEGYSVSREKKESFPLTVTSAQKNPTAFYLCASTSLGVGSQSYTFGSGTRLTVV.

The genes are TRBV6-5 and TRBJ1-1, with D hard to call. Germline lookup yields CDR1 MNHEY and CDR2 SVGAGI. V was clipped by 6 bases and J by 1 base, with 15 bases between them. This CDR3 has 15 residues. CDR3 DNA: TGTGCCAGCAGAATACAGTTGTGGGAGAACACTGAAGCTTTCTTT. As protein: CASRIQLWENTEAFF.

The genes are TRBV3-1 (or the pseudogene TRBV3-2) and TRBJ1-4, with D perhaps TRBD1 (5 bases). The CDR3 has 16 amino acids. The germline V and J ends were trimmed by 4 bases and 4 bases, with 16 bases remaining between them. Germline assignment: CDR1 LGHDT and CDR2 YNNKEL (reference sequence). CDR3 sequence reads: CASSPRGRQGNEKLFF. CDR3 coding DNA: TGTGCCAGCAGCCCTAGGGGCCGTCAGGGTAATGAAAAACTGTTTTTT.

With regard to this clone: Distinct nucleotide sequences in the sample also encode this CDR3. The chain joins TRBV15 to TRBJ2-7, with no clear D. This CDR3 is built from 12 residues. CDR1 is LNHNV, CDR2 YYDKDF, per germline (reference sequence). Trimming pared 3 bases from V and 0 bases from J, leaving 3 bases between. As DNA, the CDR3 is TGTGCCACCAGCAGGGACTCCTACGAGCAGTACTTC. Translating gives CATSRDSYEQYF.

The chain uses TRBV6-4 and TRBJ1-3; D ambiguous. This CDR3 spans 15 amino acids. V gave up 4 bases and J gave up 0 bases, with 10 bases separating them. Per the germline V gene, CDR1 is MRHNA and CDR2 is SNTAGT. Written as DNA, the CDR3 is TGTGCCAGCAGTGTCCGGGCGAACTCTGGAAACACCATATATTTT. This encodes CASSVRANSGNTIYF.